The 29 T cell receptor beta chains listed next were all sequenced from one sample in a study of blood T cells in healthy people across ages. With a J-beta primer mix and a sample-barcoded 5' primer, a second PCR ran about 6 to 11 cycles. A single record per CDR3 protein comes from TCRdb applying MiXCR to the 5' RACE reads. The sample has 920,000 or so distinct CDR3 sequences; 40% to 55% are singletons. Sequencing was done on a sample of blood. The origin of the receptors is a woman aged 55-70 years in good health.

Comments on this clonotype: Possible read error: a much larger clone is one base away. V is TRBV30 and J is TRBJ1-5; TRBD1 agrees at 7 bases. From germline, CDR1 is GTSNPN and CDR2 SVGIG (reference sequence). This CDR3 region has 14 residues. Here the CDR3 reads CAWTVTGRGQPRHF. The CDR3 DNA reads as TGTGCCTGGACAGTGACAGGGAGAGGTCAGCCCCGGCATTTT.

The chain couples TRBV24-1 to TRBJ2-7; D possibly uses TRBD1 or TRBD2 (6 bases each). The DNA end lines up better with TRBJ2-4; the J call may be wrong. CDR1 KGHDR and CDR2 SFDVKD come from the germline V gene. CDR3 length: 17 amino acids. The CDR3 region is CATSDQVLEGVKNIQYF. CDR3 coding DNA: TGTGCCACCAGTGATCAAGTTCTGGAGGGGGTCAAAAACATTCAGTACTTC.

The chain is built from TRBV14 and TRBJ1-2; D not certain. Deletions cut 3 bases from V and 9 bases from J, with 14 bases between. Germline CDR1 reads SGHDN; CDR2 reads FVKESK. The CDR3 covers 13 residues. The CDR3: CASSQGPWDRYTF. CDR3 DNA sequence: TGTGCCAGCAGCCAGGGTCCATGGGATCGCTACACCTTC.

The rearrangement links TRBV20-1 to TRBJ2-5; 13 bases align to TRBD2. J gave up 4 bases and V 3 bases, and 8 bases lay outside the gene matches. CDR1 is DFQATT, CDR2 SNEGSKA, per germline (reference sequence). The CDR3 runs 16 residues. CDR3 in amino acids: CSASSGLAGVVETQYF. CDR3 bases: TGCAGTGCTAGTTCAGGACTAGCGGGAGTGGTAGAGACCCAGTACTTC.

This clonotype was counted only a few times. CDR3 sequence: CASRLAGRDTQYF. The CDR3 nucleotides are TGTGCCAGTAGACTAGCGGGAAGAGATACGCAGTATTTT. The chain joins TRBV19 to TRBJ2-3; 10 bases align to TRBD2. CDR1 LNHDA and CDR2 SQIVND come from the germline V gene (reference sequence). This CDR3 is 13 amino acids long. V lost 6 bases, J lost 5 bases, and 2 bases stayed unmatched.

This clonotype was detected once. CDR3 sequence reads: CAIRAAAGGYEQYF. CDR3 DNA: TGTGCCATCAGAGCCGCAGCGGGAGGTTACGAGCAGTACTTC. The chain has TRBV10-3 and TRBJ2-5; 9 nucleotides agree with TRBD2. The tail of the sequence fits TRBJ2-7 better, so the J call may be wrong. Germline values: CDR1 ENHRY, CDR2 SYGVKD. This CDR3 has 14 residues.

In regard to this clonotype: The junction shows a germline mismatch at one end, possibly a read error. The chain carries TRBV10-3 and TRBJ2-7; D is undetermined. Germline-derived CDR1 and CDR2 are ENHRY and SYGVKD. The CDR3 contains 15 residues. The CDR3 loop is CAVRADTSPRYEQYF. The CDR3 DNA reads TGTGCCGTCAGAGCTGACACGTCCCCTCGGTACGAGCAGTACTTC.

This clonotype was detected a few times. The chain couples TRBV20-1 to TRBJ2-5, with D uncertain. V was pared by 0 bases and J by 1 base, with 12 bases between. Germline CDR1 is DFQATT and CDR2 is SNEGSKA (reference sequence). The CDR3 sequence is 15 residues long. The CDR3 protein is CSARDLIVFQETQYF. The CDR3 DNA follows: TGCAGTGCTAGAGATCTAATAGTGTTCCAAGAGACCCAGTACTTC.

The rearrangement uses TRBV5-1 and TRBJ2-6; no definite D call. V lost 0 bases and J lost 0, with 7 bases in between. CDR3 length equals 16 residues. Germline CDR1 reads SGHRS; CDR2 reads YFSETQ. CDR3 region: CASSLVELSGANVLTF. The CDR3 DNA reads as TGCGCCAGCAGCTTGGTTGAGCTCTCTGGGGCCAACGTCCTGACTTTC.

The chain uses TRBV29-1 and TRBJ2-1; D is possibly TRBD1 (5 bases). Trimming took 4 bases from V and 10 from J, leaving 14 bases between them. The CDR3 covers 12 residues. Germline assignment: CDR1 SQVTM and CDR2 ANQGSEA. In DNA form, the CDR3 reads TGCAGCGTTGGGACATCCGTCTACGAGCAGTTCTTC. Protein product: CSVGTSVYEQFF.

The CDR3 DNA reads as TGTGCCAGCAGCGATCAAAACGTCCTGACTTTC. Amino acid sequence: CASSDQNVLTF. J is TRBJ2-6 and V is TRBV9, with no clear D. V dropped 3 bases and J dropped 10 bases, with 5 bases sitting between them. This CDR3 spans 11 amino acids. CDR1 SGDLS and CDR2 YYNGEE come from the germline V gene. The variable domain in full, completed from reference TRBV9 and TRBJ2-6, reads DSGVTQTPKHLITATGQRVTLRCSPRSGDLSVYWYQQSLDQGLQFLIQYYNGEERAKGNILERFSAQQFPDLHSELNLSSLELGDSALYFCASSDQNVLTFGAGSRLTVL.

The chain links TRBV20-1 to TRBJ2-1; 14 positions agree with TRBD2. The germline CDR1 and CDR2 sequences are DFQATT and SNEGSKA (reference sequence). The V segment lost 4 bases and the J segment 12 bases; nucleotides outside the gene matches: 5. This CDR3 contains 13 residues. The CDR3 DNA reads TGCAGTGCTATGGGACTAGCGGGAGATTGGCAGTTCTTC. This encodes CSAMGLAGDWQFF.

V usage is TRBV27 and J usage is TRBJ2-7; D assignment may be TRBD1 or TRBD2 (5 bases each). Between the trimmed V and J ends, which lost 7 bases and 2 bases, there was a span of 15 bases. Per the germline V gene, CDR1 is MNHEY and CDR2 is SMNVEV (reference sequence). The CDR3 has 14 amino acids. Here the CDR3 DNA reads TGTGCCAGCAAGATTCCGGGACGACCCTACGAGCAGTACTTC. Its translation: CASKIPGRPYEQYF.

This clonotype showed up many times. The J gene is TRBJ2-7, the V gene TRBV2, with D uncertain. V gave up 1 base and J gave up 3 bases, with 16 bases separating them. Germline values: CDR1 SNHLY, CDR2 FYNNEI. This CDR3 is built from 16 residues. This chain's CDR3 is CASSEDAPRLGYEQYF. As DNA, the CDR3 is TGTGCCAGCAGTGAAGACGCGCCCCGCCTAGGCTACGAGCAGTACTTC.

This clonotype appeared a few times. In DNA, the CDR3 is TGTGCCAGCAGTTTTTCGGATAACTATGGCTACACCTTC. This encodes CASSFSDNYGYTF. The chain carries TRBV12-3 or TRBV12-4 and TRBJ1-2; D call uncertain. The CDR3 sequence is 13 residues long. V was shortened by 3 bases and J by 1 base, with 6 bases between the two germline ends.

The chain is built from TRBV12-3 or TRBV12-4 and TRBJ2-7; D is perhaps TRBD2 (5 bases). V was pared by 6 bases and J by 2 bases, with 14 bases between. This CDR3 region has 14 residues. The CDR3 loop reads CASRREAVPYEQYF. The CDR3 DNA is TGTGCCAGCAGGAGGGAAGCGGTTCCCTACGAGCAGTACTTC.

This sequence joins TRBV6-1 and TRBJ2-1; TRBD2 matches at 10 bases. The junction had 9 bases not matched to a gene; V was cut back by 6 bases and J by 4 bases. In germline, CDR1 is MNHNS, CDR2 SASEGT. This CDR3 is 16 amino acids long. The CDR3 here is CASRNPSGSRYNEQFF. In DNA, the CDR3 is TGTGCCAGCAGGAACCCTAGCGGGAGCCGTTACAATGAGCAGTTCTTC.

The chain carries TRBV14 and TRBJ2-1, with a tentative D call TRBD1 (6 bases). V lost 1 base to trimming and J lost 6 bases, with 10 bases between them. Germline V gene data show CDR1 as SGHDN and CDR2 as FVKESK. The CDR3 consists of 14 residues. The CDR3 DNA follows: TGTGCCAGCAGCCAAGCAGGGGTCACCAATGAGCAGTTCTTC. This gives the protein CASSQAGVTNEQFF.

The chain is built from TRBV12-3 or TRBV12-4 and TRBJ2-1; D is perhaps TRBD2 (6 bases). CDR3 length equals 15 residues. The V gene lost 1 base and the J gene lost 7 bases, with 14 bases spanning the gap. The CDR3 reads CASSLGLDRGNEQFF. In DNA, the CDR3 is TGTGCCAGCAGTTTAGGACTAGATAGAGGGAATGAGCAGTTCTTC.

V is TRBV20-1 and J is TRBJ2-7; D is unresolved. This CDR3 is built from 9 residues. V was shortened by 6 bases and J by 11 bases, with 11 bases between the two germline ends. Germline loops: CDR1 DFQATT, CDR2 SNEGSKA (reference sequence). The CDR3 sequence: CSAGTQEYF. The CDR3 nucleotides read TGCAGTGCCGGTACGCAGGAGTACTTC.

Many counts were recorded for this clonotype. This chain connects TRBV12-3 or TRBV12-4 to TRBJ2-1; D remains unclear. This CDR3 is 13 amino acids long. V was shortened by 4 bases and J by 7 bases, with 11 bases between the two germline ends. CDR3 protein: CASSSALSNEQFF. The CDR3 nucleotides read TGTGCCAGCAGTTCGGCACTATCGAATGAGCAGTTCTTC.

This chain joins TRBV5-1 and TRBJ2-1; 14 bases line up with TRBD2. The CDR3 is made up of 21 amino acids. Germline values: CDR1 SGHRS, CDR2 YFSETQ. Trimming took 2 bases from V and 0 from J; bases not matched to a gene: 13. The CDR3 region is CASSLSPGTSGSILSYNEQFF. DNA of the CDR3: TGCGCCAGCAGCTTATCCCCGGGGACTAGCGGGAGCATTCTCTCCTACAATGAGCAGTTCTTC.

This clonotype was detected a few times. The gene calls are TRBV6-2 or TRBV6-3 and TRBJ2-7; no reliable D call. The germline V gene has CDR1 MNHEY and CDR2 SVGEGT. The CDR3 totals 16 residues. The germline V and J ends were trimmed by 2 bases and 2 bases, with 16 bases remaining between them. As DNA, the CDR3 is TGTGCCAGCAGTTACCTGACGGCCCAGAAACCCTACGAGCAGTACTTC. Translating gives CASSYLTAQKPYEQYF.

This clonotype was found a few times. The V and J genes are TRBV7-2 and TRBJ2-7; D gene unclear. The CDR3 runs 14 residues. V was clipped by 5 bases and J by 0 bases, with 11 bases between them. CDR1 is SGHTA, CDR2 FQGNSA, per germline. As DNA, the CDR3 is TGTGCCAGCAGCGCCAATCCCAGCTCCTACGAGCAGTACTTC. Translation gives CASSANPSSYEQYF. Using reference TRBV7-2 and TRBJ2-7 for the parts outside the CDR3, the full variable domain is GAGVSQSPSNKVTEKGKDVELRCDPISGHTALYWYRQSLGQGLEFLIYFQGNSAPDKSGLPSDRFSAERTGGSVSTLTIQRTQQEDSAVYLCASSANPSSYEQYFGPGTRLTVT.

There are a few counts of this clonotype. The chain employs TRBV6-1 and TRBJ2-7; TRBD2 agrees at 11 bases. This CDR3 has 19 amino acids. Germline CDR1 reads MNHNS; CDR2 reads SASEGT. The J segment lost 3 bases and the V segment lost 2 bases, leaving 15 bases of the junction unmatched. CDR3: CASSEPVVASGRKGYEQYF. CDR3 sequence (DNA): TGTGCCAGCAGTGAACCCGTCGTTGCTAGCGGGAGGAAGGGCTACGAGCAGTACTTC.

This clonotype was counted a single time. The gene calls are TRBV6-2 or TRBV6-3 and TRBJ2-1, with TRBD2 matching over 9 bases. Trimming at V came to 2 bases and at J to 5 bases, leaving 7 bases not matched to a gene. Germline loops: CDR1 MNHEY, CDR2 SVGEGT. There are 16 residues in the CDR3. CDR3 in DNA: TGTGCCAGCAGTTACGGGTCTAGCGGGATCCACAATGAGCAGTTCTTC. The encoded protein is CASSYGSSGIHNEQFF.

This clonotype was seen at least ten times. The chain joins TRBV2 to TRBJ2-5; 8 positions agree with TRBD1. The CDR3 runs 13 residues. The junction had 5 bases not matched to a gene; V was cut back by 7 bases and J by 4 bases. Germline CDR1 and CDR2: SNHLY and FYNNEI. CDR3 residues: CASNQGAGETQYF. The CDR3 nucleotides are TGTGCCAGCAATCAGGGGGCGGGAGAGACCCAGTACTTC.

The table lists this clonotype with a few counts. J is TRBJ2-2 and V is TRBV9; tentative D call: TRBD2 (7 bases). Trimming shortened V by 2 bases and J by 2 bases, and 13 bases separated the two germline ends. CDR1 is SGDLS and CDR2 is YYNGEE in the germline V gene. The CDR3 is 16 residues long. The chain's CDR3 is CASSVIGGGNTGELFF. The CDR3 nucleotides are TGTGCCAGCAGCGTCATCGGCGGGGGCAACACCGGGGAGCTGTTTTTT. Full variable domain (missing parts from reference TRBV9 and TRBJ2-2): DSGVTQTPKHLITATGQRVTLRCSPRSGDLSVYWYQQSLDQGLQFLIQYYNGEERAKGNILERFSAQQFPDLHSELNLSSLELGDSALYFCASSVIGGGNTGELFFGEGSRLTVL.

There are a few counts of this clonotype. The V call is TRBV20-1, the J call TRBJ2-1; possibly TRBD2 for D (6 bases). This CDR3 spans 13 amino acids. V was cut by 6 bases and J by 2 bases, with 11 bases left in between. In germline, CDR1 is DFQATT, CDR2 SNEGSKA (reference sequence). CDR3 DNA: TGCAGTGCCCTAGGCGGGACCTACAATGAGCAGTTCTTC. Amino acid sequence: CSALGGTYNEQFF.